One T cell receptor beta chain is described in this entry. This table comes from immunoSEQ multiplex PCR, and its TCRdb copy is limited to in-frame clones, with some not included. The sample carries about 10,000 clones, 75% to 85% recorded once. Sample time point: neoterminal ileum biopsy at postoperative endoscopy, about 6 months after surgery. Trimming cost V 5 bases and J 8 bases, with 16 bases left between them. The CDR3 length is 14 residues. CDR1 and CDR2 from the germline V gene are SGHAT and FQNNGV. The sample comes from a study of T cell repertoires in ileal Crohn's disease. Study-wide background: Median disease duration was approximately eight years; 35% smoked at surgery. M6 samples are neoterminal ileum biopsies from postoperative colonoscopy.

This chain connects TRBV11-2 to TRBJ2-1; D not certain. Sequencing was done on a sample of ileal tissue. The sequence was obtained from an adult with Crohn's disease. Here the CDR3 DNA reads TGTGCCAGCAGCCAAATGCCAAGCGTGGATGAGCAGTTCTTC. Translation gives CASSQMPSVDEQFF.